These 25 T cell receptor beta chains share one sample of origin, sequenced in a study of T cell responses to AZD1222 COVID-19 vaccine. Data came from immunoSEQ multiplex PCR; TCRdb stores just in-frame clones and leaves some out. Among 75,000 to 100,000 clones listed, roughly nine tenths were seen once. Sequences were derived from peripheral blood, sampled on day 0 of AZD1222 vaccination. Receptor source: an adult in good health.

The CDR3 loop reads CASSYRATGAYEQYF. DNA of the CDR3: TGTGCCAGCAGTTACAGGGCGACAGGGGCCTACGAGCAGTACTTC. The chain combines TRBV6-5 with TRBJ2-7; 8 bases agree with TRBD1. From germline, CDR1 is MNHEY and CDR2 SVGAGI. This CDR3 spans 15 amino acids. Losses at the gene ends were 2 bases for V and 2 bases for J; bases not matched to a gene: 5.

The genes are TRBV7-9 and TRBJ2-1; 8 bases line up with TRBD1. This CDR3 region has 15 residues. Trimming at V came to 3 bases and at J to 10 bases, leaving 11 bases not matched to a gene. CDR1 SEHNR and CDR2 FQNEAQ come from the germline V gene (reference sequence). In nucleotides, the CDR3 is TGTGCCAGCAGCTTTGTGACAGGGGACCTAAGCGAGCAGTTCTTC. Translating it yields CASSFVTGDLSEQFF.

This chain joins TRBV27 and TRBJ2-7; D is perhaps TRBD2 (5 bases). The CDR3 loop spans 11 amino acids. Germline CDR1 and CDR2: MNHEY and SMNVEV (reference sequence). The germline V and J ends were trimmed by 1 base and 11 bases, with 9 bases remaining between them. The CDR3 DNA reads TGTGCCAGCAGTTTATGGAGGTGCAAGTACTTC. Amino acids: CASSLWRCKYF.

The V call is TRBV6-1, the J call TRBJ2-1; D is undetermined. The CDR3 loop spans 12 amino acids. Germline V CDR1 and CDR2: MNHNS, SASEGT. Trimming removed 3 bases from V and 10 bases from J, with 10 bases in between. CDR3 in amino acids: CASSDLLGEQFF. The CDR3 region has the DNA TGTGCCAGCAGTGACCTACTTGGGGAGCAGTTCTTC.

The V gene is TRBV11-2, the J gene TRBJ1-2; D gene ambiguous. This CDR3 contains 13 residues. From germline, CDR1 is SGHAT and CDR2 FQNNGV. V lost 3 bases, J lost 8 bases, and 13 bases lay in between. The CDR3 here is CASSFEVGPGYTF. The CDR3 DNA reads TGTGCCAGCAGCTTTGAGGTTGGGCCCGGCTACACCTTC.

CDR3 amino acids: CASSQEGGGLPLGTEAFF. The CDR3 region has the DNA TGTGCCAGCAGCCAAGAAGGAGGCGGACTCCCTCTGGGCACTGAAGCTTTCTTT. The chain carries TRBV3-1 (or the pseudogene TRBV3-2) and TRBJ1-1; no reliable D call. The CDR3 loop spans 18 amino acids. The V end was cut by 0 bases, the J end by 4 bases, with 21 bases between. Per germline, CDR1 LGHDT and CDR2 YNNKEL (reference sequence).

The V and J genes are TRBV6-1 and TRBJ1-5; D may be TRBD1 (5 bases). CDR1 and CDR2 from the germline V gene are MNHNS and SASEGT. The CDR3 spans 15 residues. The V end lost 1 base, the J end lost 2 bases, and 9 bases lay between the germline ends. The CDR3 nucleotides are TGTGCCAGCAGTGAAGGGGGCCTCGGCAATCAGCCCCAGCATTTT. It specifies CASSEGGLGNQPQHF.

CDR3 sequence (DNA): TGTGCCAGCAGCTCCCAACAGGGTTTCACAGATACGCAGTATTTT. It yields the protein CASSSQQGFTDTQYF. The V gene is TRBV7-2, the J gene TRBJ2-3, with D possibly matching TRBD1 (6 bases). CDR3 size: 15 residues. In germline, CDR1 is SGHTA, CDR2 FQGNSA. Deletions cut 4 bases from V and 2 bases from J, with 13 bases between.

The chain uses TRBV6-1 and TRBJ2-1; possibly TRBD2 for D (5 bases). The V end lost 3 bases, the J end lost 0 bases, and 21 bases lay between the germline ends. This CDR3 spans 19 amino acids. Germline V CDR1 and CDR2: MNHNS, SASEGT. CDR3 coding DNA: TGTGCCAGCAGTGAGTCTCTAGCCGTCAGAGAGAGCTCCTACAATGAGCAGTTCTTC. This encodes CASSESLAVRESSYNEQFF.

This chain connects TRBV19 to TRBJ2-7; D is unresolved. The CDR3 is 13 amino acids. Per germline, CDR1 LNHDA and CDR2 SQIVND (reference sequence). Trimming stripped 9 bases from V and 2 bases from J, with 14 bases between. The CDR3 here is CASAAAATYEQYF. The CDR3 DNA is TGTGCCAGCGCCGCGGCCGCAACCTACGAGCAGTACTTC. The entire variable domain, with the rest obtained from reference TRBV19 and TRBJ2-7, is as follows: DGGITQSPKYLFRKEGQNVTLSCEQNLNHDAMYWYRQDPGQGLRLIYYSQIVNDFQKGDIAEGYSVSREKKESFPLTVTSAQKNPTAFYLCASAAAATYEQYFGPGTRLTVT.

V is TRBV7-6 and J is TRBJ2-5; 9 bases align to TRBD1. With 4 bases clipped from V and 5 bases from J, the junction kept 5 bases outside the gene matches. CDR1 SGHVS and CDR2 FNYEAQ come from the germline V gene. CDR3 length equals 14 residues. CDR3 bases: TGTGCCAGCAGCTCCACAGGGGGCGGGGAGACCCAGTACTTC. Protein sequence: CASSSTGGGETQYF.

CDR3 DNA: TGTGCCAGCAGCCCGAATCCCCTCCGCACAGATACGCAGTATTTT. It specifies CASSPNPLRTDTQYF. V usage is TRBV14 and J usage is TRBJ2-3; D not certain. The CDR3 length is 15 residues. The germline gives CDR1 SGHDN, CDR2 FVKESK. V was trimmed by 4 bases and J by 1 base, leaving 12 bases between them.

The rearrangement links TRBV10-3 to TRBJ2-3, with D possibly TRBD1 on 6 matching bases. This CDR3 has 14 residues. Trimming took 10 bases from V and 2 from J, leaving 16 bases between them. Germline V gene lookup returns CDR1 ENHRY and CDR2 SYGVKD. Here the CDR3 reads CATTHQGSTDTQYF. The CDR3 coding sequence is TGTGCCACCACCCATCAGGGGTCCACAGATACGCAGTATTTT.

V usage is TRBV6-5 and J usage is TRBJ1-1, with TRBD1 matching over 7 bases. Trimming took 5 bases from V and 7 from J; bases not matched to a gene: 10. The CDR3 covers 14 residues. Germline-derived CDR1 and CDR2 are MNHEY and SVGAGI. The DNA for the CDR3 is TGTGCCAGCAGTCTAGACAGGGAGCGAGTTGAAGCTTTCTTT. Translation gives CASSLDRERVEAFF.

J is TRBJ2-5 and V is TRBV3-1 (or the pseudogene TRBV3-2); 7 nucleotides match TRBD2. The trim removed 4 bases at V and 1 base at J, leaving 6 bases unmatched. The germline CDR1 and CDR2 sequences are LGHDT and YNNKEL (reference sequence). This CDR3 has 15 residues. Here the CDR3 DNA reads TGTGCCAGCAGCCGCCGAGCGGGGTTCCAAGAGACCCAGTACTTC. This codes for CASSRRAGFQETQYF.

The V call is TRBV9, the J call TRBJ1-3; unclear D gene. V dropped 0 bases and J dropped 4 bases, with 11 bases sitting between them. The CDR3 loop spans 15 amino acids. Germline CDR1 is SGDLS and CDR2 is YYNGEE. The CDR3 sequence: CASSVVGGSGNTIYF. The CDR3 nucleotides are TGTGCCAGCAGCGTAGTAGGAGGGTCCGGAAACACCATATATTTT.

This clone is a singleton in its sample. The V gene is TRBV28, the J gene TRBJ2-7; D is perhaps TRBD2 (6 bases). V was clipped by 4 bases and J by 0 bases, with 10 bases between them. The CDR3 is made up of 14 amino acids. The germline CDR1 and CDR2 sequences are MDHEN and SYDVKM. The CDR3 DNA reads TGTGCCAGCAGTTCCGGGAGTTACTCCTACGAGCAGTACTTC. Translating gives CASSSGSYSYEQYF.

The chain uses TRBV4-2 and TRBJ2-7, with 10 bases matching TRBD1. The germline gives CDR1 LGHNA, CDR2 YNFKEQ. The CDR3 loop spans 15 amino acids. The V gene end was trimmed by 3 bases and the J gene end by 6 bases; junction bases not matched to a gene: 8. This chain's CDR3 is CASSHRQGADVEQYF. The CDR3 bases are TGTGCCAGCAGCCACCGACAGGGGGCTGACGTCGAGCAGTACTTC.

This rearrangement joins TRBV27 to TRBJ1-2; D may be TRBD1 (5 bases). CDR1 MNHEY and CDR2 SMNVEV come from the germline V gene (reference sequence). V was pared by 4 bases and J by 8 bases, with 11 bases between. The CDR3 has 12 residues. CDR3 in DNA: TGTGCCAGCAGTTCAACAGGCGGGGGCTACACCTTC. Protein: CASSSTGGGYTF.

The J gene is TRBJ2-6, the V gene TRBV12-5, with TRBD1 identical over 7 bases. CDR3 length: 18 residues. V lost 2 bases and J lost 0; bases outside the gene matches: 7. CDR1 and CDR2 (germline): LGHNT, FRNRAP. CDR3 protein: CASGLWDRRYSGANVLTF. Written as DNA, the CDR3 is TGTGCTAGTGGTTTGTGGGACAGAAGATACTCTGGGGCCAACGTCCTGACTTTC.

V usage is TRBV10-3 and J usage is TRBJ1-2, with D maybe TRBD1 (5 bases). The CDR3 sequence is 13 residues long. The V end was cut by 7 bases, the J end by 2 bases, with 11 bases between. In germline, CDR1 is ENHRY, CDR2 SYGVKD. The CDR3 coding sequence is TGTGCCATCAATCCTACAGGAAACTATGGCTACACCTTC. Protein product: CAINPTGNYGYTF.

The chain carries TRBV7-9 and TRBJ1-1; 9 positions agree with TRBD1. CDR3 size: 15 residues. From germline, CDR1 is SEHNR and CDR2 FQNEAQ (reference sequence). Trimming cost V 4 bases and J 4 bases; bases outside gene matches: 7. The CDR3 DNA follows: TGTGCCAGCAGCTACTTACAGGGGGCGCGCACTGAAGCTTTCTTT. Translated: CASSYLQGARTEAFF.

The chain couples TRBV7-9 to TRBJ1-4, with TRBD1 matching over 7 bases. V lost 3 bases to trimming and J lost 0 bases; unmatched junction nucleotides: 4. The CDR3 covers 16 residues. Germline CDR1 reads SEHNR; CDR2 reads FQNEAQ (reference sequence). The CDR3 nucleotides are TGTGCCAGCAGCTTTACCAGGGGGACAACTAATGAAAAACTGTTTTTT. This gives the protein CASSFTRGTTNEKLFF.

CDR3 coding DNA: TGTGCCAGCAGCTTCGTCCTCAGTAGTAGCGGGAGCGAGGAGCAGTACTTC. Its translation is CASSFVLSSSGSEEQYF. The chain is built from TRBV11-3 and TRBJ2-7; 9 bases match TRBD2. V lost 3 bases to trimming and J lost 7 bases; unmatched junction nucleotides: 16. The length of the CDR3 is 17 residues. Germline lookup yields CDR1 SGHNT and CDR2 YENEEA.

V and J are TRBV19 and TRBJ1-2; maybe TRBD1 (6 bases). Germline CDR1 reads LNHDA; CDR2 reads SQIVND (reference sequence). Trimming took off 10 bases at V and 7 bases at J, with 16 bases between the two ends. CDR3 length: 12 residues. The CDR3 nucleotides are TGTGCCACCGCCCCAGGGGCCTCTGGCTACACCTTC. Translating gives CATAPGASGYTF. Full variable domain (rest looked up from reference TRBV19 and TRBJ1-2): DGGITQSPKYLFRKEGQNVTLSCEQNLNHDAMYWYRQDPGQGLRLIYYSQIVNDFQKGDIAEGYSVSREKKESFPLTVTSAQKNPTAFYLCATAPGASGYTFGSGTRLTVV.